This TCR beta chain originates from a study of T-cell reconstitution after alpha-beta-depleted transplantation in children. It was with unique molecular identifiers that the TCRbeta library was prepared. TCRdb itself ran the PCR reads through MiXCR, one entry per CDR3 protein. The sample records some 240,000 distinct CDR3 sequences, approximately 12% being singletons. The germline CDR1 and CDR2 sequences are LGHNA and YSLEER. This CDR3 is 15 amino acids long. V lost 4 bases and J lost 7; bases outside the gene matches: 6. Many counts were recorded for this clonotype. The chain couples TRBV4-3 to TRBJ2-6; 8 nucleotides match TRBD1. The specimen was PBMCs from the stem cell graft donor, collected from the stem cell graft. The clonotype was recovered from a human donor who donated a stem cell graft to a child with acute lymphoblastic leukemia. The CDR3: CASSPGTGYANVLTF. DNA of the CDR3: TGCGCCAGCAGCCCCGGGACAGGCTACGCCAACGTCCTGACTTTC.